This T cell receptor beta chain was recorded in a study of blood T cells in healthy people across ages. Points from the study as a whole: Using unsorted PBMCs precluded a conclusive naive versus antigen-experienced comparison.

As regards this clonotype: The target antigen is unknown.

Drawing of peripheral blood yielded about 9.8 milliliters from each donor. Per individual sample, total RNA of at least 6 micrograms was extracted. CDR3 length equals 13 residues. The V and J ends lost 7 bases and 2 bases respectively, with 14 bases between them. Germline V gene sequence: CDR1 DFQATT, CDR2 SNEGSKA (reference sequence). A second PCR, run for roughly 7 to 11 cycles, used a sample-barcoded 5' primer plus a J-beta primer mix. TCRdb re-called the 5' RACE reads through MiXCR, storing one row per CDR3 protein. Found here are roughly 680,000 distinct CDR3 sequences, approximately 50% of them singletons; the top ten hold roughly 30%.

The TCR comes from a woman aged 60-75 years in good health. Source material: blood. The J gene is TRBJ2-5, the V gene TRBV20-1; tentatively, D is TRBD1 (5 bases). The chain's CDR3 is CSGSNRFQETQYF. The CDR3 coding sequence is TGCAGTGGCAGTAACAGGTTTCAAGAGACCCAGTACTTC.